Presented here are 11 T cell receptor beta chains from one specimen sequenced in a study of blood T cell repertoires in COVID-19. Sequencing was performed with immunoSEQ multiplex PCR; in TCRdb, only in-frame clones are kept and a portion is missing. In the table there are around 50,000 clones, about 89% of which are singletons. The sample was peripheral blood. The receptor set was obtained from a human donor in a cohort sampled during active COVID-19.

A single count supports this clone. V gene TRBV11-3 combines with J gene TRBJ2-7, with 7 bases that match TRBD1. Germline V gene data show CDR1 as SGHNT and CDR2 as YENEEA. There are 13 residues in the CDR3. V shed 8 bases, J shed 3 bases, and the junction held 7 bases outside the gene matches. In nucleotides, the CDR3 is TGTGCCAGCGCCTTGGGACAGAACTACGAGCAGTACTTC. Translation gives CASALGQNYEQYF. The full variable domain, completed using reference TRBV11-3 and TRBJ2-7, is EAGVVQSPRYKIIEKKQPVAFWCNPISGHNTLYWYLQNLGQGPELLIRYENEEAVDDSQLPKDRFSAERLKGVDSTLKIQPAELGDSAVYLCASALGQNYEQYFGPGTRLTVT.

CDR3 sequence reads: CASSPSGSSYNEQFF. DNA of the CDR3: TGTGCCAGCAGCCCTAGCGGGAGCTCCTACAATGAGCAGTTCTTC. This sequence joins TRBV7-2 and TRBJ2-1; the match to TRBD2 covers 10 bases. The CDR3 contains 15 residues. J lost 0 bases, V lost 5 bases, and 1 base had no gene match. From germline, CDR1 is SGHTA and CDR2 FQGNSA. Full variable domain (remainder filled in from reference TRBV7-2 and TRBJ2-1): GAGVSQSPSNKVTEKGKDVELRCDPISGHTALYWYRQSLGQGLEFLIYFQGNSAPDKSGLPSDRFSAERTGGSVSTLTIQRTQQEDSAVYLCASSPSGSSYNEQFFGPGTRLTVL.

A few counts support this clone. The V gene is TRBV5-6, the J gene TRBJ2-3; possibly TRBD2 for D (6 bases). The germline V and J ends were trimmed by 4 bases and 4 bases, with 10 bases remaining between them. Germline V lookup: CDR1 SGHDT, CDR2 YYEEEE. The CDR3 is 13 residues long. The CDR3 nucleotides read TGTGCCAGCAGCCCGGGACTGTCAGATACGCAGTATTTT. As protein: CASSPGLSDTQYF. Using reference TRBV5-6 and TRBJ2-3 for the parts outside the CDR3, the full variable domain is DAGVTQSPTHLIKTRGQQVTLRCSPKSGHDTVSWYQQALGQGPQFIFQYYEEEERQRGNFPDRFSGHQFPNYSSELNVNALLLGDSALYLCASSPGLSDTQYFGPGTRLTVL.

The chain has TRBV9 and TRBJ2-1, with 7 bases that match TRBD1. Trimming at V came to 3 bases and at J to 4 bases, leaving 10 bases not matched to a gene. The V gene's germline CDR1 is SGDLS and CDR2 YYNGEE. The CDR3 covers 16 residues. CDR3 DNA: TGTGCCAGCAGCGGGTTAGACAGGGTAGTGTACAATGAGCAGTTCTTC. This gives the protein CASSGLDRVVYNEQFF.

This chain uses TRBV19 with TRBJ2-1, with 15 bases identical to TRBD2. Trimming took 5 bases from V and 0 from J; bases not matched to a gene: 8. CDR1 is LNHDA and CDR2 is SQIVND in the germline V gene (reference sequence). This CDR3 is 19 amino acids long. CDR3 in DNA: TGTGCCAGTAGTGGACAGGGACTAGCGGGAGGACACTCCTACAATGAGCAGTTCTTC. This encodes CASSGQGLAGGHSYNEQFF.

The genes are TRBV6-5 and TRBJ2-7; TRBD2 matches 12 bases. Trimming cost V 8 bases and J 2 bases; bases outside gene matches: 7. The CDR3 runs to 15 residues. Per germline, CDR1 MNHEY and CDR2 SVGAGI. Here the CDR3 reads CASYYGLAGTYEQYF. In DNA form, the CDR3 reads TGTGCCAGCTACTACGGACTAGCGGGAACCTACGAGCAGTACTTC.

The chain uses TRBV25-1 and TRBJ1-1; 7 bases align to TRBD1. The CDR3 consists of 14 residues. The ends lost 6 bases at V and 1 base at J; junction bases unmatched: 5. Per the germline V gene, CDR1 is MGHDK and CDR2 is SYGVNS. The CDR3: CASRSTGPNTEAFF. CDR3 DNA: TGTGCCAGCAGGTCGACAGGGCCGAACACTGAAGCTTTCTTT.

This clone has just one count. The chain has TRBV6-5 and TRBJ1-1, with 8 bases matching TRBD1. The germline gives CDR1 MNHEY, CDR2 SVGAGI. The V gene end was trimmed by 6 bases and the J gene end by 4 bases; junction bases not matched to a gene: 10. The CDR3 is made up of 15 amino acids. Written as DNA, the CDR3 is TGTGCCAGCAGGGGATTGACAGGGGCTCGCACTGAAGCTTTCTTT. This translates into CASRGLTGARTEAFF.

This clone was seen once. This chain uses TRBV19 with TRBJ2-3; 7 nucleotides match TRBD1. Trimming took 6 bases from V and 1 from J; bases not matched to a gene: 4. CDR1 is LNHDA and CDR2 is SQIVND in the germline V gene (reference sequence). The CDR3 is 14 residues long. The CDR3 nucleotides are TGTGCCAGTAGGAAGGGGGCGGGCACAGATACGCAGTATTTT. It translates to CASRKGAGTDTQYF. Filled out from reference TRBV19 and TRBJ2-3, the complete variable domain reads DGGITQSPKYLFRKEGQNVTLSCEQNLNHDAMYWYRQDPGQGLRLIYYSQIVNDFQKGDIAEGYSVSREKKESFPLTVTSAQKNPTAFYLCASRKGAGTDTQYFGPGTRLTVL.

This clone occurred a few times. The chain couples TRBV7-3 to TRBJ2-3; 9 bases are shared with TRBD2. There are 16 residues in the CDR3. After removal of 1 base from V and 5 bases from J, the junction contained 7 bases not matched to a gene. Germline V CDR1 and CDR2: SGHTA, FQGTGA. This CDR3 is CASSLSSGSGGDTQYF. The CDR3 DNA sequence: TGTGCCAGCAGCTTAAGTAGCGGGAGTGGAGGAGATACGCAGTATTTT.

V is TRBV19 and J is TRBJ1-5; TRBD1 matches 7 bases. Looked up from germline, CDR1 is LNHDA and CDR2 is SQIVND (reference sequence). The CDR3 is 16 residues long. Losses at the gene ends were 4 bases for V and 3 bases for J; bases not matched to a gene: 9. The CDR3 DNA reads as TGTGCCAGTAGTACCACACGACAGGGCACCAATCAGCCCCAGCATTTT. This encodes CASSTTRQGTNQPQHF.